This T cell receptor (beta chain) was found in a study of T cells in Graves' hyperthyroidism and ophthalmopathy. Study outcomes and limitations: Within blood appeared most thyroid clonotypes that had expanded above 0.001. Before onset, ophthalmopathy was predicted by the model a median around 6 months earlier.

The CDR3 is 14 amino acids. Trimming took off 7 bases at V and 7 bases at J, with 17 bases between the two ends. The germline V gene has CDR1 ENHRY and CDR2 SYGVKD. This clonotype was counted at least ten times. The antigen is undetermined. Template material for amplifying TCR beta CDR3 regions consisted of RNA transcripts. RT-PCR in the first round (using the HTBI primer set) targeted the TCR CDR3. In TCRdb, the multiplex PCR reads were re-called with MiXCR into one record per CDR3 protein. The top ten clones hold almost 35% of a sample with about 350,000 distinct CDR3 sequences, approximately 18% of them seen once. Lactation, pregnancy, other autoimmune disease or uncontrolled infection excluded patients. Out of about 10 ml of fresh peripheral blood came the PBMCs.

This rearrangement joins TRBV10-3 to TRBJ1-5; D may be TRBD1 (6 bases). Sequencing used blood. The sequence was collected from a woman in her thirties with Graves' hyperthyroidism that later progressed to Graves' ophthalmopathy. As DNA, the CDR3 is TGTGCCATCACCGGGCAGGGGTACGGACAGCCCCAGCATTTT. Its protein product is CAITGQGYGQPQHF.